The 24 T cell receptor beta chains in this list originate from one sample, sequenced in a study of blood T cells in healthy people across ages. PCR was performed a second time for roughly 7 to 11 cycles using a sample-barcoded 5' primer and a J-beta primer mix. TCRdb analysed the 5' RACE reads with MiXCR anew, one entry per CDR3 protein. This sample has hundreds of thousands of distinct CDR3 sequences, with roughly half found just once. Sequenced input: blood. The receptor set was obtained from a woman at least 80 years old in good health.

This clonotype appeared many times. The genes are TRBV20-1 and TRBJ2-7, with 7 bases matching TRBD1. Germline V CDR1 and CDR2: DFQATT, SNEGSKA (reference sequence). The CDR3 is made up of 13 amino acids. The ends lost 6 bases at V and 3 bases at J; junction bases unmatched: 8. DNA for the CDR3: TGCAGTGCCCGGACAGGAACAAACTACGAGCAGTACTTC. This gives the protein CSARTGTNYEQYF.

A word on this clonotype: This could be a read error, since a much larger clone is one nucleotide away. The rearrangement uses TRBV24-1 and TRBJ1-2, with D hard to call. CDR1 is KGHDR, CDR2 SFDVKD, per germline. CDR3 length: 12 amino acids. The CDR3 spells CAASDPAYGYTF. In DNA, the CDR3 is TGTGCCGCCAGTGACCCAGCTTATGGCTACACCTTC.

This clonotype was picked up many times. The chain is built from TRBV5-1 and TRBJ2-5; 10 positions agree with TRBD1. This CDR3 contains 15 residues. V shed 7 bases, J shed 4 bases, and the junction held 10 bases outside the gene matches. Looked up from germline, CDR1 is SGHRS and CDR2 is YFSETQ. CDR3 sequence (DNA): TGCGCCAGCCCTAGGGACAGGGGAAGGAGAGAGACCCAGTACTTC. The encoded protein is CASPRDRGRRETQYF.

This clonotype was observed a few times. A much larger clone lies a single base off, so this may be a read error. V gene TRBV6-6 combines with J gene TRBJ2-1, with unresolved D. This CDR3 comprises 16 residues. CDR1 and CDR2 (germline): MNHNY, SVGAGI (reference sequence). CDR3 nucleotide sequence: TGTGCCAGCAGTTACTCGAAGTTAGGCTCCTACAGTGAGCAGTTCTTC. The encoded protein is CASSYSKLGSYSEQFF.

This CDR3 reads CATSRSPGRLDEKLFF. CDR3 DNA sequence: TGTGCCACCAGCAGATCCCCGGGTAGGCTGGATGAAAAACTGTTTTTT. This rearrangement joins TRBV15 to TRBJ1-4; D gene unclear. The V end lost 2 bases, the J end lost 6 bases, and 16 bases lay between the germline ends. CDR3 length: 16 residues. Germline lookup yields CDR1 LNHNV and CDR2 YYDKDF (reference sequence).

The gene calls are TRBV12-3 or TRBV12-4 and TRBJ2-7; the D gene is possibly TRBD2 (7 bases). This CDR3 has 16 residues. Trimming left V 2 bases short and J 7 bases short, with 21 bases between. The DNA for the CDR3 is TGTGCCAGCAGTTTATTAGGGGGGGGCGTTGACAATGAGCAGTACTTC. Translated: CASSLLGGGVDNEQYF.

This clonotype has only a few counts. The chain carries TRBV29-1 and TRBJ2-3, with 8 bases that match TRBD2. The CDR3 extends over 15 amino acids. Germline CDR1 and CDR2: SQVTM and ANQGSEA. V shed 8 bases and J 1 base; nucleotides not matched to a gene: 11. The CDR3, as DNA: TGCAGCTACGGGGGGGAGGCCTGGGGCACAGATACGCAGTATTTT. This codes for CSYGGEAWGTDTQYF.

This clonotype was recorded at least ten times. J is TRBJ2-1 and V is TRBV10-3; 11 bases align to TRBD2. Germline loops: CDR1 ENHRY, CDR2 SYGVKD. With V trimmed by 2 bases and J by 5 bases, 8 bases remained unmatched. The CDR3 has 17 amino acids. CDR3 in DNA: TGTGCCATCAGTGAGCCGAGGACTAGCGGGTCGGACAATGAGCAGTTCTTC. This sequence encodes CAISEPRTSGSDNEQFF.

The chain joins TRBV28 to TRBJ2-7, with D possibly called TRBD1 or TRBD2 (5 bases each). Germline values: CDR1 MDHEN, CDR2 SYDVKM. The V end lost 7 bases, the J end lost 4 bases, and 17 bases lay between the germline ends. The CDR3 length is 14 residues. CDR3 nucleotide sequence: TGTGCCAGCATGATCGCTGGGGGATTATACGAGCAGTACTTC. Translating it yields CASMIAGGLYEQYF. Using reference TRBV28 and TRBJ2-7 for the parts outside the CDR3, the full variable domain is DVKVTQSSRYLVKRTGEKVFLECVQDMDHENMFWYRQDPGLGLRLIYFSYDVKMKEKGDIPEGYSVSREKKERFSLILESASTNQTSMYLCASMIAGGLYEQYFGPGTRLTVT.

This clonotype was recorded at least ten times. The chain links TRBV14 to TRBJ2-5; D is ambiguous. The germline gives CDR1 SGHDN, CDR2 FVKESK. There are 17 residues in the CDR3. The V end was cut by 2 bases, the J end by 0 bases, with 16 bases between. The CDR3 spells CASSQPRPSTDQETQYF. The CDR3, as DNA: TGTGCCAGCAGCCAACCCCGCCCATCGACGGACCAAGAGACCCAGTACTTC.

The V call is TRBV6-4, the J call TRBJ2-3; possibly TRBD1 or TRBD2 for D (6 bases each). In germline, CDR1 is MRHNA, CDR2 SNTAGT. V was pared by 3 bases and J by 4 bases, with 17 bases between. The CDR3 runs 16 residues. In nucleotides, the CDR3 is TGTGCCAGCAGTGAGGTGGGGGGCGCTTCTTCAGATACGCAGTATTTT. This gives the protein CASSEVGGASSDTQYF.

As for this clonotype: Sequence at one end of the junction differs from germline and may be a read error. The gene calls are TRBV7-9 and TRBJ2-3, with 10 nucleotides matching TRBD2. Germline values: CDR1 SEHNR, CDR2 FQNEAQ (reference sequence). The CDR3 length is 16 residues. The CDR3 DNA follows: TGTGTCAGCAGTCCCTCTAGGACTAGCGGATCAGATACGCAGTATTTT. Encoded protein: CVSSPSRTSGSDTQYF.

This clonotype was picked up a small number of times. CDR3 sequence reads: CASSRGGTSATGELFF. The DNA of the CDR3 is TGTGCCAGCAGCCGCGGGGGGACTAGCGCTACCGGGGAGCTGTTTTTT. V is TRBV3-1 and J is TRBJ2-2, with 10 bases fitting TRBD2. CDR1 LGHDT and CDR2 YNNKEL come from the germline V gene (reference sequence). The CDR3 contains 16 residues. Trimming cost V 4 bases and J 5 bases; bases outside gene matches: 7.

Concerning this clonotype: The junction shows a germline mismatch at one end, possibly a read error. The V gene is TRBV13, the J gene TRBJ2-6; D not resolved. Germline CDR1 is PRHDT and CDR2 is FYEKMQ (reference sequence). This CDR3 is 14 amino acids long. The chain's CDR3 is CASSETTGANVLTF. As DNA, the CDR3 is TGCGCCAGCAGCGAGACGACTGGGGCCAACGTCCTGACTTTC. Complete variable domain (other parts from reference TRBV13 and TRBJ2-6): AAGVIQSPRHLIKEKRETATLKCYPIPRHDTVYWYQQGPGQDPQFLISFYEKMQSDKGSIPDRFSAQQFSDYHSELNMSSLELGDSALYFCASSETTGANVLTFGAGSRLTVL.

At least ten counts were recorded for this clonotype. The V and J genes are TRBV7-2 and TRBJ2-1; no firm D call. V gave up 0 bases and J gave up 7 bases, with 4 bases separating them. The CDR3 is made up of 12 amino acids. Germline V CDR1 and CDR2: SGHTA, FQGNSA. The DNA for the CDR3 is TGTGCCAGCAGCTTAGCGAGGAATGAGCAGTTCTTC. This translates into CASSLARNEQFF.

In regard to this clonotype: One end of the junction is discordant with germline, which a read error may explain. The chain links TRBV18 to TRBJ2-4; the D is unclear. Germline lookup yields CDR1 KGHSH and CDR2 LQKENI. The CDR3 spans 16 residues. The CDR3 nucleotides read TGTGCCAGCTCAGTAGTGGGAAGCACCTTGGTGAACATTCGGTACTTC. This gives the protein CASSVVGSTLVNIRYF.

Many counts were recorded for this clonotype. CDR3 amino acids: CASISSGHNSYNEQFF. For the CDR3, the DNA is TGTGCCAGCATTTCTTCGGGGCACAACTCCTACAATGAGCAGTTCTTC. This rearrangement joins TRBV25-1 to TRBJ2-1; D possibly matches TRBD1 or TRBD2 (5 bases each). CDR1 is MGHDK and CDR2 is SYGVNS in the germline V gene. The CDR3 totals 16 residues. V shed 7 bases and J shed 0 bases, with 16 bases lying between them.

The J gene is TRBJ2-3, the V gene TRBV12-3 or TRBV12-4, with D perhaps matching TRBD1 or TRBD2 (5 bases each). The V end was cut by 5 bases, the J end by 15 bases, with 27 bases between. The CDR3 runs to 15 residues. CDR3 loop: CASSHRRRSTDMQYF. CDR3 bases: TGTGCCAGCAGTCACAGGAGGCGTAGCACAGATATGCAATATTTT.

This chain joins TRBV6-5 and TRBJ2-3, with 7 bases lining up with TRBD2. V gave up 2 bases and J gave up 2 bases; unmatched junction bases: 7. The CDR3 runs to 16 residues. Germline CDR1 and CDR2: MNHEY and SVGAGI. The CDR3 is CASSYGSGANTDTQYF. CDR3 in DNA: TGTGCCAGCAGTTACGGAAGCGGGGCAAACACAGATACGCAGTATTTT.

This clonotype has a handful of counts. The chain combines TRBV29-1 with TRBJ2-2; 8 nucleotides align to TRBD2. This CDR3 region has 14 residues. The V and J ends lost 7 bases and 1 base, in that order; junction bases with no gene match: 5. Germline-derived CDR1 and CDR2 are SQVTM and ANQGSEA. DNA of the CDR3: TGCAGCGGTCGAGCGGGGGTGAACACCGGGGAGCTGTTTTTT. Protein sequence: CSGRAGVNTGELFF.

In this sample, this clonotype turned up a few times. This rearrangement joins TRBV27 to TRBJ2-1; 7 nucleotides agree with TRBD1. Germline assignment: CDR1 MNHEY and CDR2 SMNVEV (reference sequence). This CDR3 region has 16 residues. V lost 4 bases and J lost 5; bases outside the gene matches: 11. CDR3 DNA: TGTGCCAGCAGTTCGTTGACAGGGAAGAAGGACAATGAGCAGTTCTTC. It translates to CASSSLTGKKDNEQFF.

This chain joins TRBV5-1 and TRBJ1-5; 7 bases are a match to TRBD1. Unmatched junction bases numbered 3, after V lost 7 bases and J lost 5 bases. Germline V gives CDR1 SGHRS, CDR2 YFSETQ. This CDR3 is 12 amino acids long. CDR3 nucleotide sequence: TGCGCCAGCGGACAGGATCATCAGCCCCAGCATTTT. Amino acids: CASGQDHQPQHF.

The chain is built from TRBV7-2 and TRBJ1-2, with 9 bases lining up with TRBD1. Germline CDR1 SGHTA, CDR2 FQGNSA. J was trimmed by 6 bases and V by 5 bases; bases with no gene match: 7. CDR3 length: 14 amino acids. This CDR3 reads CASSIGQGNDGYTF. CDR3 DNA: TGTGCCAGCAGCATAGGACAGGGGAACGATGGCTACACCTTC. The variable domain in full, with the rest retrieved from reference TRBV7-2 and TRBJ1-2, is GAGVSQSPSNKVTEKGKDVELRCDPISGHTALYWYRQSLGQGLEFLIYFQGNSAPDKSGLPSDRFSAERTGGSVSTLTIQRTQQEDSAVYLCASSIGQGNDGYTFGSGTRLTVV.

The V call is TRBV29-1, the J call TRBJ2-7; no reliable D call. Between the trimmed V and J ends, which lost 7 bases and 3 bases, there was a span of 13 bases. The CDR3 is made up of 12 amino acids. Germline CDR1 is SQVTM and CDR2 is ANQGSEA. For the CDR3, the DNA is TGCAGCGCCATAGGAGCCAGCTACGAGCAGTACTTC. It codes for CSAIGASYEQYF.